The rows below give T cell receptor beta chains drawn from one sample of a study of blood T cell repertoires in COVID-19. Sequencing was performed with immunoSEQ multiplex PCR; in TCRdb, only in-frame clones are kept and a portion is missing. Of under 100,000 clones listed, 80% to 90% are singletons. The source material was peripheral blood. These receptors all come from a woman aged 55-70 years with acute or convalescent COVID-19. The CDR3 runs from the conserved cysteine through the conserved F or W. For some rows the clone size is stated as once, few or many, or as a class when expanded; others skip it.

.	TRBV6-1	CASSEFSEQYF
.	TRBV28	CASSWRDRLETQYF
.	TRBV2	CASTGTGNQPQHF
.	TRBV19	CASSISRDRGIYGYTF
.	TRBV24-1	CATQRGDTQYF
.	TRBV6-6	CASSDRVGNYGYTF
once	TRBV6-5	CASSYGGAKAEAFF
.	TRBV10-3	CAIRTSGTEAFF
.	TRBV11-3	CASSPSQGISGNTIYF
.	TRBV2	CASSETGSNYGYTF
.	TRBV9	CASSTRGTGGYYGYTF
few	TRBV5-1	CASREGYNEQFF
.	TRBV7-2	CASRRDNRQETQYF
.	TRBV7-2	CASSLGSGTGIYEQYF
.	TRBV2	CASTPSEKLFF
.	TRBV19	CASTPSTGGNTEAFF
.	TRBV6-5	CATRQGFDTEAFF
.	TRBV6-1	CASSENTVYNEQFF
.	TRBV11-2	CASSRPRQAPLGGYTF
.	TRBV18	CASSAGQGPDEKLFF
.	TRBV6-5	CASTGGGAANEQFF
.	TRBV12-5	CASGFLPPQDTDTQYF
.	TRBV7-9	CASSLAGGDYEQYF
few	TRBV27	CASRERDRVNSYGYTF
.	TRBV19	CASSSGLGQDEQFF
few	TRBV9	CASSGWTSVSGNTIYF
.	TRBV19	CASSSGDVLAKNIQYF
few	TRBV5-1	CASSQDSTGELFF
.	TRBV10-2	CATRWDREGSNQPQHF
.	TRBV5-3	CARRRLAGSHRGDTQYF
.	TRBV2	CASSERRSQETQYF
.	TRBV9	CASSARQGRTEAFF
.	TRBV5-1	CASSLGDQGDYGYTF
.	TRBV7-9	CASSLGTWTGYLGNQPQHF
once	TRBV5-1	CASSSTLTSGRGISYEQYF
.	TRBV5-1	CASSLQTGETEAFF
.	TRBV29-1	CSVEAGYGEKLFF
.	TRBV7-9	CASSSQGAGLNEKLFF
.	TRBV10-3	CAISEAGINGYTF
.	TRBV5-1	CASSLGPGNYGYTF
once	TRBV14	CASSQLTGSSYNEQFF
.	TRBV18	CASSPSSGQPQHF
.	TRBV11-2	CASSVTGTRGNTIYF
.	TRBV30	CAWSRRQIVAEKLFF
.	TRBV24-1	CATSDSLDRNYGYTF
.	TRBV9	CASSATGTGGWNEQFF
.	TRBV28	CASSMPAGKRGSPLHF
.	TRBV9	CASSVMTGGSGTGELFF
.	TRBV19	CASSTSRGAQGEQFF
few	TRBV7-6	CASSLAGSGGETQYF
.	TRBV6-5	CASSSLAGSYEQYF
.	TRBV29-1	CSGAPGAGDNEQFF
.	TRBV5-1	CASTAGGFANTGELFF
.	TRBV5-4	CASSLGGGGQFYGYTF
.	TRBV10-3	CAISETIEEGEQFF